This paragraph reports one T cell receptor (beta chain). This entry comes from a study of blood T cell repertoires in COVID-19. As for the study in general: In each case, the material was cDNA or gDNA derived from T cells, B-cell-depleted T cells, or PBMCs.

Sequencing was performed with immunoSEQ multiplex PCR; in TCRdb, only in-frame clones are kept and a portion is missing. The sample yields 350,000 or so clones, roughly nine tenths seen once. V was clipped by 6 bases and J by 10 bases, with 13 bases between them. This CDR3 spans 12 amino acids. Per the germline V gene, CDR1 is MDHEN and CDR2 is SYDVKM. Patients from Seattle were sampled longitudinally, starting during active infection. The sequence derives from a woman in her sixties with COVID-19, enrolled during active disease. The chain couples TRBV28 to TRBJ2-1; D not resolved. The sequenced material came from peripheral blood. CDR3 DNA sequence: TGTGCCAGCAGATCCACAAACCGAGAGCAGTTCTTC. Protein product: CASRSTNREQFF. The full variable domain, its missing parts supplied by reference TRBV28 and TRBJ2-1, is DVKVTQSSRYLVKRTGEKVFLECVQDMDHENMFWYRQDPGLGLRLIYFSYDVKMKEKGDIPEGYSVSREKKERFSLILESASTNQTSMYLCASRSTNREQFFGPGTRLTVL.